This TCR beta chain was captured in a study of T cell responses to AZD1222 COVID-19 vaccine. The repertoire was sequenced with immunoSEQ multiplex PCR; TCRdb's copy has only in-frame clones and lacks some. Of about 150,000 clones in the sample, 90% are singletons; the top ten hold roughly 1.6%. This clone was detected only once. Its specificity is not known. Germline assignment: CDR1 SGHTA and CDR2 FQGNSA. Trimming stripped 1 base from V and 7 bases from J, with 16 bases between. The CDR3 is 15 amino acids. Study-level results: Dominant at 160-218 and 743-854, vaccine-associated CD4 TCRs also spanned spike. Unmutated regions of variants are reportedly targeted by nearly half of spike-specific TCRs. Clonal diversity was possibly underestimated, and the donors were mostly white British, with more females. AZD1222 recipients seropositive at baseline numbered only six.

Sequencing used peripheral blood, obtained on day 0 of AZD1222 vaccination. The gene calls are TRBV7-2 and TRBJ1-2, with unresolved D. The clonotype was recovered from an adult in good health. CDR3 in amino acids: CASSLVSGFGSGYTF. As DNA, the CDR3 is TGTGCCAGCAGCTTAGTGTCGGGCTTCGGTAGTGGCTACACCTTC.